This T cell receptor beta chain is from a study of preoperative IRX-2 immunotherapy in early breast cancer. Treatment noted: preoperative locoregional IRX-2 cytokine immunotherapy. Patients received preoperative, locoregional IRX-2 cytokine immunotherapy in a phase Ib study. Per the germline V gene, CDR1 is WNHNN and CDR2 is SYGVQD (reference sequence). V lost 4 bases, J lost 4 bases, and 11 bases lay in between. There are 14 residues in the CDR3. The data were produced by immunoSEQ multiplex PCR, yet TCRdb's version contains in-frame clones alone and is incomplete. This table has approximately 44,000 clones, over 85% appearing once.

The chain links TRBV10-1 to TRBJ2-1; possibly TRBD2 for D (6 bases). The starting material was tumor tissue, obtained after IRX-2 immunotherapy. This sequence was found in a human donor with breast cancer. The CDR3 region is CASSAPGTYNEQFF. The CDR3 DNA follows: TGCGCCAGCAGTGCGCCAGGGACTTACAATGAGCAGTTCTTC.